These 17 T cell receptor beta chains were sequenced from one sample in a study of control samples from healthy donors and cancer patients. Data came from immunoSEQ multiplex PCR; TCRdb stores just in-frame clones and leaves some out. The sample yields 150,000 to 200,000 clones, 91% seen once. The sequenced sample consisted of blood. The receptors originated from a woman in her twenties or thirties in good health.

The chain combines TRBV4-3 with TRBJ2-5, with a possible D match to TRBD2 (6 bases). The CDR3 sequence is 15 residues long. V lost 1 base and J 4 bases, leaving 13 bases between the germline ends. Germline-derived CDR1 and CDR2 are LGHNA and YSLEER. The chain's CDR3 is CASSQVGNGGETQYF. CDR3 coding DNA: TGCGCCAGCAGCCAAGTTGGGAACGGGGGAGAGACCCAGTACTTC.

The CDR3 sequence is CASSQSPGQGSGNTIYF. CDR3 nucleotide sequence: TGTGCCAGCAGCCAAAGTCCGGGACAGGGCTCTGGAAACACCATATATTTT. V gene TRBV4-2 combines with J gene TRBJ1-3; TRBD1 matches at 9 bases. With 2 bases clipped from V and 0 bases from J, the junction kept 5 bases outside the gene matches. The CDR3 covers 17 residues. Germline-derived CDR1 and CDR2 are LGHNA and YNFKEQ.

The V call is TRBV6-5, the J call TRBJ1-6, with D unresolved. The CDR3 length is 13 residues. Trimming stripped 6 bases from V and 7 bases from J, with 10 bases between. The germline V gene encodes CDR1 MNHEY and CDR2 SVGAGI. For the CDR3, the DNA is TGTGCCAGCAGGGACGGTTCCAATTCACCCCTCCACTTT. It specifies CASRDGSNSPLHF.

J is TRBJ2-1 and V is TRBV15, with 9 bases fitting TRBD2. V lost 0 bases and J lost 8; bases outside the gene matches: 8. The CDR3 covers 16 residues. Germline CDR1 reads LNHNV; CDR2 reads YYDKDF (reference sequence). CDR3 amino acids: CATSRDGSGSAYEQFF. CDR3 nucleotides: TGTGCCACCAGCAGAGATGGTAGCGGGAGCGCGTATGAGCAGTTCTTC.

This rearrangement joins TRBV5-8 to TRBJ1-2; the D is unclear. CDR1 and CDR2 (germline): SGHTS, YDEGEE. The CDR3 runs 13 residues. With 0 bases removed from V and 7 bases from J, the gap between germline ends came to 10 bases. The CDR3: CASSLGPGTGYTF. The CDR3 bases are TGTGCCAGCAGCTTGGGTCCAGGAACTGGCTACACCTTC.

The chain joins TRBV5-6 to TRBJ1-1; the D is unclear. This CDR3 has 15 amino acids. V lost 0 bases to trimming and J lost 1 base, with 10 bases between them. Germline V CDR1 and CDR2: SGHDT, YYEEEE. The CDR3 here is CASSLERSGNTEAFF. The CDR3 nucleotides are TGTGCCAGCAGCTTGGAGCGGTCAGGGAACACTGAAGCTTTCTTT.

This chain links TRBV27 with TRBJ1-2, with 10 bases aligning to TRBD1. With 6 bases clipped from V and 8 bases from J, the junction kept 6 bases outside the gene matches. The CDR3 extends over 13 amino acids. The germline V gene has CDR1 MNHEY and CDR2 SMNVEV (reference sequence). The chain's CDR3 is CASRGTGVGGYTF. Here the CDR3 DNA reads TGTGCCAGCAGAGGGACAGGGGTTGGGGGCTACACCTTC.

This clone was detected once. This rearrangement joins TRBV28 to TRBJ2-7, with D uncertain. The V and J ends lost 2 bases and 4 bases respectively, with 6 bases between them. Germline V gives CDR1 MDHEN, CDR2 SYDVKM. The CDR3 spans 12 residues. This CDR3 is CASSLGGYEQYF. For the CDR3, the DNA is TGTGCCAGCAGTTTAGGCGGATACGAGCAGTACTTC. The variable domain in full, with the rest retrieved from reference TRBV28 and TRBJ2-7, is DVKVTQSSRYLVKRTGEKVFLECVQDMDHENMFWYRQDPGLGLRLIYFSYDVKMKEKGDIPEGYSVSREKKERFSLILESASTNQTSMYLCASSLGGYEQYFGPGTRLTVT.

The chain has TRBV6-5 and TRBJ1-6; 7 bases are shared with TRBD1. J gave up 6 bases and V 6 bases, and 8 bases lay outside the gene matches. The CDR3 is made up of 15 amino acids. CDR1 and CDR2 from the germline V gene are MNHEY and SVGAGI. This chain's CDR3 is CASRSPGQINSPLHF. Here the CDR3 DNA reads TGTGCCAGCAGATCTCCGGGACAGATTAATTCACCCCTCCACTTT.

CDR3 protein: CATNGQGFNEQFF. CDR3 coding DNA: TGTGCCACCAACGGACAGGGGTTCAATGAGCAGTTCTTC. The chain couples TRBV24-1 to TRBJ2-1; 9 nucleotides match TRBD1. This CDR3 region has 13 residues. Germline V gene sequence: CDR1 KGHDR, CDR2 SFDVKD. V lost 8 bases, J lost 6 bases, and 4 bases stayed unmatched.

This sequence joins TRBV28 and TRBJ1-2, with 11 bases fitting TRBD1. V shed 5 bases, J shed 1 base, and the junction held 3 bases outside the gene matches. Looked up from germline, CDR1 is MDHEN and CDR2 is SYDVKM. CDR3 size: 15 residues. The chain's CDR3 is CASSGQGAVNYGYTF. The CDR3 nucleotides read TGTGCCAGCAGTGGACAGGGGGCGGTTAACTATGGCTACACCTTC.

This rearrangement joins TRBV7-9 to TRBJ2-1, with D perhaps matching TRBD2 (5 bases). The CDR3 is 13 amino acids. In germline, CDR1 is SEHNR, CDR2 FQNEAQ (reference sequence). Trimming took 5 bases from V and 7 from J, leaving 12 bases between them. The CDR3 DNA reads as TGTGCCAGCAGCAAAACTAGTATTAATGAGCAGTTCTTC. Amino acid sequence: CASSKTSINEQFF. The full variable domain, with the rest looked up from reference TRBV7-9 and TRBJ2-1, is DTGVSQNPRHKITKRGQNVTFRCDPISEHNRLYWYRQTLGQGPEFLTYFQNEAQLEKSRLLSDRFSAERPKGSFSTLEIQRTEQGDSAMYLCASSKTSINEQFFGPGTRLTVL.

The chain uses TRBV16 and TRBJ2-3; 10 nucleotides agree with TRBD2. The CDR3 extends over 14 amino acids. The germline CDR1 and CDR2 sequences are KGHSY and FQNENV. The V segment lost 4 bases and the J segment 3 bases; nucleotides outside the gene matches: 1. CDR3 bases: TGTGCCAGCAGCCGTAGCGGGAGGACAGATACGCAGTATTTT. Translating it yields CASSRSGRTDTQYF.

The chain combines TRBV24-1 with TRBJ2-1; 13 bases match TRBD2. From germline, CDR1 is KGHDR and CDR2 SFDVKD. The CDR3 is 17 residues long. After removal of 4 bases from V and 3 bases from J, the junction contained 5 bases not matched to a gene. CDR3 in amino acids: CATSDPRTSGSYNEQFF. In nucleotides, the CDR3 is TGTGCCACCAGTGACCCCAGGACTAGCGGGAGCTACAATGAGCAGTTCTTC.

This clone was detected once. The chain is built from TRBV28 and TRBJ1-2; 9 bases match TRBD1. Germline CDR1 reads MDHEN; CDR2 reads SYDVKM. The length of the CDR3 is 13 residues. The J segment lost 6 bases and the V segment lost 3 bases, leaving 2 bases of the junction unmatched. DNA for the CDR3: TGTGCCAGCAGTTTCGGGGACAGGGATGGCTACACCTTC. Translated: CASSFGDRDGYTF.

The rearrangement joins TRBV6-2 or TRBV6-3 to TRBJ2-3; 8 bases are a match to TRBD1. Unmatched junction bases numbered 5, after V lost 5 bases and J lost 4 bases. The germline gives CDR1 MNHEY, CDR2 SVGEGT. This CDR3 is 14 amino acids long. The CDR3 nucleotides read TGTGCCAGCAGTGTACAGGGGGAGGCAGATACGCAGTATTTT. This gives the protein CASSVQGEADTQYF.

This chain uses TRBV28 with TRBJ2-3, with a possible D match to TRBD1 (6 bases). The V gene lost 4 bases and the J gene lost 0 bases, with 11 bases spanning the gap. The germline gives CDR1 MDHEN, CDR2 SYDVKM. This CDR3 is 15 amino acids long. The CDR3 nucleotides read TGTGCCAGCAGTTCCGGGACATCTAGCACAGATACGCAGTATTTT. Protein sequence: CASSSGTSSTDTQYF.